This T cell receptor (beta chain) came from a study of blood T cell repertoires in COVID-19. Whole-study context: Samples representing acute and convalescent COVID-19 were sourced from the United States, Italy and Spain. Nucleic acid was either cDNA or gDNA, and it came from T cells, B-cell-depleted T cells, or PBMCs.

In the original processing: By means of reference gene primer amplification, nucleated cell counts were estimated. Clones were sequenced by immunoSEQ multiplex PCR, and TCRdb holds only the in-frame ones, with some missing. The DNA gave D and trimming, while V, J and clone size come from that table. The data hold about 230,000 clones, with around 83% observed a single time. Sequenced sample: peripheral blood. The TCR was taken from a woman in her fifties or sixties with acute or convalescent COVID-19.

CDR3 bases: TGTGCCAGCAGCTTAGGGGACAGGGCGGTGGACGAGCAGTACTTC. It translates to CASSLGDRAVDEQYF. The J gene is TRBJ2-7, the V gene TRBV7-9, with 9 bases fitting TRBD1. The CDR3 spans 15 residues. Unmatched junction bases numbered 6, after V lost 1 base and J lost 5 bases. The germline V gene encodes CDR1 SEHNR and CDR2 FQNEAQ (reference sequence).